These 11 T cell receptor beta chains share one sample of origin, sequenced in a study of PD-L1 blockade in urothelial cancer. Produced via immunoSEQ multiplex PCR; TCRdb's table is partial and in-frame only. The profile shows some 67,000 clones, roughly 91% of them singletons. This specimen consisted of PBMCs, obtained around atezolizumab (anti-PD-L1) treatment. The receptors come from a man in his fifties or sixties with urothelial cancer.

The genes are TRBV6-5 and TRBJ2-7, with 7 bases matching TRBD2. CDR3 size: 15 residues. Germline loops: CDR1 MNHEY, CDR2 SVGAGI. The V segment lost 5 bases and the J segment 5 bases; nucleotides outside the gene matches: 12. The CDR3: CASSPPRGGFNEQYF. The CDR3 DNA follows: TGTGCCAGCAGTCCACCTCGGGGAGGGTTCAACGAGCAGTACTTC.

This CDR3 is CASSLAEGTERYF. CDR3 sequence (DNA): TGTGCCAGCAGCTTAGCGGAGGGGACAGAGAGGTACTTC. The J gene is TRBJ2-7, the V gene TRBV7-7; weak D call: TRBD1 (7 bases). Germline V gives CDR1 SSHAT, CDR2 FNYEAQ (reference sequence). The V gene lost 0 bases and the J gene lost 12 bases, with 15 bases spanning the gap. The CDR3 has 13 residues.

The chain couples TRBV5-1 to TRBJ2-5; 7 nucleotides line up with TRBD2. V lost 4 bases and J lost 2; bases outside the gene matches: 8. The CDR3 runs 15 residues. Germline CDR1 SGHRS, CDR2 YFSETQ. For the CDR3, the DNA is TGCGCCAGCAGCCGGGGGACTACTTCTCAAGAGACCCAGTACTTC. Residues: CASSRGTTSQETQYF.

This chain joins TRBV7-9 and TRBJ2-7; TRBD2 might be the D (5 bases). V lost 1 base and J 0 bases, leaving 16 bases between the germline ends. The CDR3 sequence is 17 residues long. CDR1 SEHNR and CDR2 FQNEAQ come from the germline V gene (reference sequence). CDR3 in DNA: TGTGCCAGCAGCTTAGGCCGGGCGAGCGGAATCTCCTACGAGCAGTACTTC. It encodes CASSLGRASGISYEQYF.

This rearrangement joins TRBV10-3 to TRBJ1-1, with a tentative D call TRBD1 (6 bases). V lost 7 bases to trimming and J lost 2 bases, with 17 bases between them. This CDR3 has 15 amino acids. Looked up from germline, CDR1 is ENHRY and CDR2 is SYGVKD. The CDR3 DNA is TGTGCCATCACAGGCAGGGGTCTCTTCAACACTGAAGCTTTCTTT. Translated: CAITGRGLFNTEAFF.

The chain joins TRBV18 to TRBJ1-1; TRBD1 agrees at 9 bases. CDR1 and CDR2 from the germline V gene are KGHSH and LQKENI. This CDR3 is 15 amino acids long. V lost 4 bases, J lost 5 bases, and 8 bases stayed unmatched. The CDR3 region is CASSQGDGTGTEAFF. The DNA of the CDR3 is TGTGCCAGCTCACAGGGGGACGGGACAGGGACTGAAGCTTTCTTT.

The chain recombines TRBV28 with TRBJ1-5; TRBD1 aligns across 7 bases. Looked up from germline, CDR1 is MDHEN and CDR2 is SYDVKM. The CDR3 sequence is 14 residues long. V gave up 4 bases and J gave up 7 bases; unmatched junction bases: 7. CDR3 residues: CASSSRQGVQPQHF. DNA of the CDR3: TGTGCCAGCAGTTCCCGACAGGGAGTGCAGCCCCAGCATTTT.

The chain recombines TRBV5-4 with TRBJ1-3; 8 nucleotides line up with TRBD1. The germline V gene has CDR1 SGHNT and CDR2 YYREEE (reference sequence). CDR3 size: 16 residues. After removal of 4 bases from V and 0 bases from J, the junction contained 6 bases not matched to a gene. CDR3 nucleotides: TGTGCCAGCAGCCCCGGACAGGGCCTCTCTGGAAACACCATATATTTT. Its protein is CASSPGQGLSGNTIYF.

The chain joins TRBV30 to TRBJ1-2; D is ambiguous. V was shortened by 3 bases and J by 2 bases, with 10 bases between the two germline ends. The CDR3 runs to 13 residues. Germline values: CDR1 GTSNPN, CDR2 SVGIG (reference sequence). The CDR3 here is CAWRGGFNYGYTF. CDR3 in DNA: TGTGCCTGGAGAGGAGGGTTCAACTATGGCTACACCTTC.

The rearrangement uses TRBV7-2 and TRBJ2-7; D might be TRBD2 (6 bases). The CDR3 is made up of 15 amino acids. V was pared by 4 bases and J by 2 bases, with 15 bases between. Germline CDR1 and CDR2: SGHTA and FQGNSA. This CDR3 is CASSSRPAGPYEQYF. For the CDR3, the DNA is TGTGCCAGCAGCTCGCGACCGGCGGGGCCCTACGAGCAGTACTTC.

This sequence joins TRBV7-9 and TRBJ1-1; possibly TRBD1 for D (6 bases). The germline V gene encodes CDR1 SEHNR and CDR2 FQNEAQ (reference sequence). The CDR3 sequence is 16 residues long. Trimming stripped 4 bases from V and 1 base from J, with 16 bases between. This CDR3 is CASSSRGQGRNTEAFF. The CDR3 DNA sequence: TGTGCCAGCAGCTCGCGGGGGCAGGGGCGGAACACTGAAGCTTTCTTT. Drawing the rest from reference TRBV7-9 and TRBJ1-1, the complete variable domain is DTGVSQNPRHKITKRGQNVTFRCDPISEHNRLYWYRQTLGQGPEFLTYFQNEAQLEKSRLLSDRFSAERPKGSFSTLEIQRTEQGDSAMYLCASSSRGQGRNTEAFFGQGTRLTVV.